The 5 T cell receptor beta chains below all came from one sample that was sequenced in a study of OX40 agonist ivuxolimab in advanced cancers. TCRdb's copy holds only in-frame clones and misses some; the assay was immunoSEQ multiplex PCR. The data hold 95,000 to 150,000 clones, with 75% to 90% observed a single time. The sequences come from CD4+ or CD8+ T cells sorted from blood, collected in a trial of the OX40 agonist ivuxolimab. Source of these receptors: an adult with an advanced solid tumor such as melanoma, head and neck, liver or kidney cancer.

This clone was counted between two and nine times. This chain joins TRBV29-1 and TRBJ1-1; D might be TRBD1 (5 bases). The CDR3 is 14 amino acids. Germline-derived CDR1 and CDR2 are SQVTM and ANQGSEA. V was clipped by 0 bases and J by 5 bases, with 13 bases between them. The CDR3 bases are TGCAGCGTTGAAGATGCGGGTAGGGGTACTGAAGCTTTCTTT. Translation: CSVEDAGRGTEAFF.

The rearrangement joins TRBV15 to TRBJ2-3; TRBD2 is a possible D gene (6 bases). In germline, CDR1 is LNHNV, CDR2 YYDKDF (reference sequence). V lost 1 base, J lost 1 base, and 9 bases lay in between. The CDR3 runs to 15 residues. CDR3 region: CATSRGAGRTDTQYF. The CDR3 coding sequence is TGTGCCACCAGCAGAGGGGCGGGGCGCACAGATACGCAGTATTTT.

The chain employs TRBV7-9 and TRBJ2-7, with 11 positions matching TRBD1. The V and J ends lost 0 bases and 11 bases, in that order; junction bases with no gene match: 9. CDR1 is SEHNR, CDR2 FQNEAQ, per germline (reference sequence). The CDR3 consists of 15 residues. CDR3 region: CASSLAQGQGAQEYF. CDR3 nucleotides: TGTGCCAGCAGCTTAGCGCAAGGACAGGGGGCTCAAGAGTACTTC.

The chain carries TRBV7-2 and TRBJ1-1; TRBD1 aligns across 7 bases. Germline V gene sequence: CDR1 SGHTA, CDR2 FQGNSA. The CDR3 extends over 13 amino acids. The V and J ends lost 1 base and 8 bases, in that order; junction bases with no gene match: 4. In nucleotides, the CDR3 is TGTGCCAGCAGCTTAGAGGGGGCGGCGGAAGCTTTCTTT. Encoded protein: CASSLEGAAEAFF.

The gene calls are TRBV4-3 and TRBJ2-2; no clear D. The CDR3 is made up of 14 amino acids. CDR1 is LGHNA, CDR2 YSLEER, per germline. V was pared by 0 bases and J by 3 bases, with 5 bases between. CDR3 DNA: TGCGCCAGCAGCCAAGAAGCGCACACCGGGGAGCTGTTTTTT. Protein sequence: CASSQEAHTGELFF.